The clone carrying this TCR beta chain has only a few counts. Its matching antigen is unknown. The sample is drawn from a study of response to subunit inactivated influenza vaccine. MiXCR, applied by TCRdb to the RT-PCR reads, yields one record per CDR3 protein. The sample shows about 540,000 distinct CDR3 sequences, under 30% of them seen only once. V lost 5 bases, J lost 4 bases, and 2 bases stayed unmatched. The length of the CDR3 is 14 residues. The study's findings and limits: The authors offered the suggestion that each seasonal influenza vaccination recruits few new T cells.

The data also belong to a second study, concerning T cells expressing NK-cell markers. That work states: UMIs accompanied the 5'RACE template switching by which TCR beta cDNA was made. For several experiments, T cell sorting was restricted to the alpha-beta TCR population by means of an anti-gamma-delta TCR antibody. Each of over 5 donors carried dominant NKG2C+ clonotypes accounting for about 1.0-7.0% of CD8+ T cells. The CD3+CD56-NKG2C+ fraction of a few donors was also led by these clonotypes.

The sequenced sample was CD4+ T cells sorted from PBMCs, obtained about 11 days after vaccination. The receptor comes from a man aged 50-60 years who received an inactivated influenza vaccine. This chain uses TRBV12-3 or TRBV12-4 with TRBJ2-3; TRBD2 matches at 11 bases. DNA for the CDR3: TGTGCCAGCAGTAGGACTAGCGGGCCAGATACGCAGTATTTT. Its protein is CASSRTSGPDTQYF.